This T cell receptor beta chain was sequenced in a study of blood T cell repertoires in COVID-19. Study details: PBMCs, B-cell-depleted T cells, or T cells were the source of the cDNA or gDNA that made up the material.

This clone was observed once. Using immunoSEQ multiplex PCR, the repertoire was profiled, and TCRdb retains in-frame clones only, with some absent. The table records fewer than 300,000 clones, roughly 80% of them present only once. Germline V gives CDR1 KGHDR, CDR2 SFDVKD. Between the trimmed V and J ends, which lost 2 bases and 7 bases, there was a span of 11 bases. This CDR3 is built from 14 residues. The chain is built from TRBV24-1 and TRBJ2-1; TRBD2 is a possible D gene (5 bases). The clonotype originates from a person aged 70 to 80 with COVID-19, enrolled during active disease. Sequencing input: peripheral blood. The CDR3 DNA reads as TGTGCCACCAGTGATTCCACTAGGGTTAATGAGCAGTTCTTC. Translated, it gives CATSDSTRVNEQFF.